This paragraph covers one TCR beta chain sequence. The data derive from a study of cytomegalovirus exposure and HLA in healthy donors. This CDR3 has 14 residues. V was shortened by 5 bases and J by 5 bases, with 16 bases between the two germline ends. Germline values: CDR1 MNHEY, CDR2 SVGAGI. PCR employed 60 Vbeta and 13 Jbeta primers. Using immunoSEQ multiplex PCR, the repertoire was profiled, and TCRdb retains in-frame clones only, with some absent. The table has about 170,000 clones, about 80% seen once; the top ten hold about 2.1%. Sequences were obtained from PBMCs. The J gene is TRBJ2-7, the V gene TRBV6-5; tentatively, D is TRBD2 (5 bases). The clonotype was recovered from a woman between 25 and 40 years old in good health and CMV-seropositive. CDR3 amino acids: CASSEVLGRNEQYF. The DNA for the CDR3 is TGTGCCAGCAGTGAAGTACTAGGAAGAAACGAGCAGTACTTC.